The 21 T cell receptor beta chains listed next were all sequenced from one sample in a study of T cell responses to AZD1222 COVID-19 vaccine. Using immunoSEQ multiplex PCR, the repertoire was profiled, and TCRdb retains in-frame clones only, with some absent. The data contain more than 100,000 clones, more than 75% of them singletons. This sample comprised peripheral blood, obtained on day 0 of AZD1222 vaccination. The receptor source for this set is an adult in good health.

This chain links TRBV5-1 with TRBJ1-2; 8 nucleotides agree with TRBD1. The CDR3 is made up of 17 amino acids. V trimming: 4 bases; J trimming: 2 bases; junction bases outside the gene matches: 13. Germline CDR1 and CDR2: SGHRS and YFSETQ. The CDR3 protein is CASSPGTGRRNNYGYTF. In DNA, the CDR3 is TGCGCCAGCAGCCCTGGGACAGGTAGGCGCAACAACTATGGCTACACCTTC.

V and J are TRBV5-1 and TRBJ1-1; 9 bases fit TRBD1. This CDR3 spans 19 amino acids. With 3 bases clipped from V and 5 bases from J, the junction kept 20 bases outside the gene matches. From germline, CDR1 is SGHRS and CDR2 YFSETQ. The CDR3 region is CASSSAVVGLGQGRTEAFF. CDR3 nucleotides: TGCGCCAGCAGCTCAGCCGTAGTCGGACTCGGACAGGGGAGAACTGAAGCTTTCTTT.

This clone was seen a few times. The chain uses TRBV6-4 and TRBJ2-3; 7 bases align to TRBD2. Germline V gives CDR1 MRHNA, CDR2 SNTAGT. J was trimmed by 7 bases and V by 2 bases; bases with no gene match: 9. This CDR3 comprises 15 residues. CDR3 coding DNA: TGTGCCAGCAGTGACGCTAGCGGTGGAGTGAATACGCAGTATTTT. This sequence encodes CASSDASGGVNTQYF.

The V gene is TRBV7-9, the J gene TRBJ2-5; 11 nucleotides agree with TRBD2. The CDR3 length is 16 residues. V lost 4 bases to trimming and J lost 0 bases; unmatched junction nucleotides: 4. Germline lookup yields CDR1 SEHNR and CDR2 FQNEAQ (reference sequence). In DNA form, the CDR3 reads TGTGCCAGCAGCTCGACTAGCGGGGCATACCAAGAGACCCAGTACTTC. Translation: CASSSTSGAYQETQYF.

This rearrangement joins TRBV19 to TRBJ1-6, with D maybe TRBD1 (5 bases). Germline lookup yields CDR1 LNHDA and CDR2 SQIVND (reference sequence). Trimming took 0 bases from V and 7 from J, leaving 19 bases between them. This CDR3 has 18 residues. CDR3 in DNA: TGTGCCAGTAGTATAGAATCTTTTGGGCAGGGTGGAAATTCACCCCTCCACTTT. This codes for CASSIESFGQGGNSPLHF.

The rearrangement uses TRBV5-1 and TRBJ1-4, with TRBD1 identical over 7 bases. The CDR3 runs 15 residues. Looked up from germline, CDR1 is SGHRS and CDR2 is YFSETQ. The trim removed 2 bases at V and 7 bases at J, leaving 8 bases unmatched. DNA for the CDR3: TGCGCCAGCAGCTTCAGGGAGGGGGCCGGTGAAAAACTGTTTTTT. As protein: CASSFREGAGEKLFF.

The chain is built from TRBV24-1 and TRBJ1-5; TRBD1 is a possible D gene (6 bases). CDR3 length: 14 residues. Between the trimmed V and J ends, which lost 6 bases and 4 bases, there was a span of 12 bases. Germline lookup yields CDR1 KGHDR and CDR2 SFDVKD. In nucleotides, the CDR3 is TGTGCCACCAGTTCAAACAGGGTAAATCAGCCCCAGCATTTT. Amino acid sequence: CATSSNRVNQPQHF.

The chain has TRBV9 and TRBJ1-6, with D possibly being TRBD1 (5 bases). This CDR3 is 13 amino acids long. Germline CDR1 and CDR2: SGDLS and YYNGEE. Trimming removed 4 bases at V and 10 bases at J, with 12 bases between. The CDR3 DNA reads TGTGCCAGCAGCTCAGCGGACAAATCACCCCTCCACTTT. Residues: CASSSADKSPLHF. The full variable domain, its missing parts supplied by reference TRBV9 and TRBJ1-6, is DSGVTQTPKHLITATGQRVTLRCSPRSGDLSVYWYQQSLDQGLQFLIQYYNGEERAKGNILERFSAQQFPDLHSELNLSSLELGDSALYFCASSSADKSPLHFGNGTRLTVT.

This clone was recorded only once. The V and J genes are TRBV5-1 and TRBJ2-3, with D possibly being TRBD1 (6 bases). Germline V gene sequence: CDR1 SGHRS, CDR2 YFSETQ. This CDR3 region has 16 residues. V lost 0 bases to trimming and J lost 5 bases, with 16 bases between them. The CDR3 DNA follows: TGCGCCAGCAGCTTGGGTAGTTGGGGGCCCGGAGATACGCAGTATTTT. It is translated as CASSLGSWGPGDTQYF.

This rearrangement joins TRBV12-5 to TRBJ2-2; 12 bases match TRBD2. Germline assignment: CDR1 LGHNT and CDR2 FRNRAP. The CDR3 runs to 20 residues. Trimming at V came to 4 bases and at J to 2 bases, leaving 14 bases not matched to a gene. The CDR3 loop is CASGWWTSGVPKVNTGELFF. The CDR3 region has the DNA TGTGCTAGTGGTTGGTGGACTAGCGGGGTCCCCAAGGTCAACACCGGGGAGCTGTTTTTT.

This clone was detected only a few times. The CDR3 DNA reads as TGTGCCAGCAGCTTATACCGGGACATTCGACCCAATCAGCCCCAGCATTTT. It encodes CASSLYRDIRPNQPQHF. The V gene is TRBV7-2, the J gene TRBJ1-5; D might be TRBD1 (6 bases). Trimming stripped 2 bases from V and 3 bases from J, with 17 bases between. The CDR3 runs to 17 residues. The germline CDR1 and CDR2 sequences are SGHTA and FQGNSA.

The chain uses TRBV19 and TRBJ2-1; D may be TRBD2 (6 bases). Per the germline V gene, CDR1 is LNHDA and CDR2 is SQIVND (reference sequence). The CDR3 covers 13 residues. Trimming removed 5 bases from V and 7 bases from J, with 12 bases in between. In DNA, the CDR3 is TGTGCCAGTAGTGGTTCGGGGAGGAATGAGCAGTTCTTC. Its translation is CASSGSGRNEQFF.

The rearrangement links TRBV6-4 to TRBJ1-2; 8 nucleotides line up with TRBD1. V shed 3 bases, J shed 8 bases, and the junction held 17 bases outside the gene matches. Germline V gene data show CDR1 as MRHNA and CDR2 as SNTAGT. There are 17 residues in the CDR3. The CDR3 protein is CASSERPGQGGNRGYTF. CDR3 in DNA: TGTGCCAGCAGTGAACGGCCCGGACAGGGCGGGAATAGAGGCTACACCTTC.

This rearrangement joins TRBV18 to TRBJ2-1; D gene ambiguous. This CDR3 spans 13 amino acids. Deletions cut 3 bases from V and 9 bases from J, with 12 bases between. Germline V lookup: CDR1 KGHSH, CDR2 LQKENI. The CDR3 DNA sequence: TGTGCCAGCTCACCGGCTGAACTAAGTGAGCAGTTCTTC. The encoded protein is CASSPAELSEQFF.

This CDR3 reads CATSDERGGSDTQYF. The CDR3, as DNA: TGTGCCACCAGTGATGAGCGGGGGGGCTCGGATACGCAGTATTTT. This rearrangement joins TRBV24-1 to TRBJ2-3, with 10 bases lining up with TRBD2. The V gene end was trimmed by 3 bases and the J gene end by 6 bases; junction bases not matched to a gene: 5. Germline values: CDR1 KGHDR, CDR2 SFDVKD. The CDR3 consists of 15 residues.

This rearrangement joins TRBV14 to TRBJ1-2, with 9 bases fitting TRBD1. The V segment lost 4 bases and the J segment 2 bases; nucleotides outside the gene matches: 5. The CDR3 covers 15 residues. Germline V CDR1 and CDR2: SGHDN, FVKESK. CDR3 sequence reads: CASSRTGGINYGYTF. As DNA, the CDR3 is TGTGCCAGCAGCCGAACAGGGGGCATCAACTATGGCTACACCTTC. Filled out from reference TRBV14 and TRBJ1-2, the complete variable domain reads EAGVTQFPSHSVIEKGQTVTLRCDPISGHDNLYWYRRVMGKEIKFLLHFVKESKQDESGMPNNRFLAERTGGTYSTLKVQPAELEDSGVYFCASSRTGGINYGYTFGSGTRLTVV.

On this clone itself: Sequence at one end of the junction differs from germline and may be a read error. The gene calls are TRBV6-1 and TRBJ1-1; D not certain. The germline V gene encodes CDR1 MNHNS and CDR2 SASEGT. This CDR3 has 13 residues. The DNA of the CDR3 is TGTGCCAGCAGCGAAGGGAGGCACACTGAAGCTTTCTTT. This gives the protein CASSEGRHTEAFF.

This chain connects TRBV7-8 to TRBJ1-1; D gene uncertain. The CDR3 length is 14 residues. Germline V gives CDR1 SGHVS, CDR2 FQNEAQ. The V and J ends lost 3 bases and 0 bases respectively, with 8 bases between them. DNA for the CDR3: TGTGCCAGCAGCTTTGAAACCATGAACACTGAAGCTTTCTTT. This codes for CASSFETMNTEAFF.

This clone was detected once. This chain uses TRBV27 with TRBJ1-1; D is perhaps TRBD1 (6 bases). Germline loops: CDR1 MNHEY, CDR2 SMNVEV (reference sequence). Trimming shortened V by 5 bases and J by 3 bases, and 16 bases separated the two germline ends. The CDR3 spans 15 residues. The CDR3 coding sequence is TGTGCCAGCAGTCCCCTTGGGGGGGCTGACACTGAAGCTTTCTTT. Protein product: CASSPLGGADTEAFF.

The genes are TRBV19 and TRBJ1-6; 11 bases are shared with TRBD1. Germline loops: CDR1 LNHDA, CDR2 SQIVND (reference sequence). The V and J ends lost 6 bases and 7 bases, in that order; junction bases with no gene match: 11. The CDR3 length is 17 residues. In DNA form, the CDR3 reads TGTGCCAGTAGCATGGACAGGGGGCGCCCGGGGAATTCACCCCTCCACTTT. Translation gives CASSMDRGRPGNSPLHF. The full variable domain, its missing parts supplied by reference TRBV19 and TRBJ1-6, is DGGITQSPKYLFRKEGQNVTLSCEQNLNHDAMYWYRQDPGQGLRLIYYSQIVNDFQKGDIAEGYSVSREKKESFPLTVTSAQKNPTAFYLCASSMDRGRPGNSPLHFGNGTRLTVT.

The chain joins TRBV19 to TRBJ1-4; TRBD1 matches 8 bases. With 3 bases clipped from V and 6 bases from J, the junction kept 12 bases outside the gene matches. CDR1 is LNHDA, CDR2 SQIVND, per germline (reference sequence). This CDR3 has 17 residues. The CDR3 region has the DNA TGTGCCAGTAGTATTGGTTGGACAGGGAAAGGTGATGAAAAACTGTTTTTT. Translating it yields CASSIGWTGKGDEKLFF.